Listed here are 3 T cell receptor beta chains from one sample, sequenced in a study of vaccination effects on CD4 cells after COVID-19 (dated by TCRdb to 2022 to 2024). Receptor amplification or capture employed the immunoSEQ multiplex PCR assay. The clones in this table, taken by TCRdb from immuneACCESS, are in-frame only. Not every clone is retained; where verified, under half of the shortfall comes from an unresolved V gene, and the cause of the rest is unknown. This sample gives about 43,000 clones in total; around 76% of them show up just once. The ten biggest clones cover 10% to 12% of the sample. To identify antigen-specific CD4+ T cell clonotypes by their expansion, the ViraFEST assay first stimulated PBMC with viral peptide pools and then applied TCR sequencing. After 10 to 11 days of culture, CD4+ T cells were isolated with the EasySep CD4+ T cell isolation kit. None of the healthy vaccine recipients had a prior SARS-CoV-2 infection, which was confirmed by nucleocapsid antibody tests that came back negative both before and after vaccination.

These receptors have no known antigen. Sequences were derived from CD4+ T cells from PBMCs cultured with SARS-CoV-2 spike peptides, sampled before COVID-19 vaccination. The cell subset or site label, read with the paper, signifies: SARS-CoV-2 spike overlapping peptide pool stimulation. Receptors originate from a human donor who received a COVID-19 vaccine.

This chain uses TRBV5-5 with TRBJ2-1, with TRBD1 identical over 7 bases. The CDR3 has 15 amino acids. Germline-derived CDR1 and CDR2 are SGHKS and YYEKEE (reference sequence). V was pared by 4 bases and J by 0 bases, with 4 bases of the junction left unmatched. CDR3 amino acids: CASSATGSSYNEQFF. CDR3 nucleotides: TGTGCCAGCAGCGCGACAGGGAGCTCCTACAATGAGCAGTTCTTC.

The chain combines TRBV6-5 with TRBJ1-2; perhaps TRBD1 as D (6 bases). The CDR3 is 15 residues long. CDR1 MNHEY and CDR2 SVGAGI come from the germline V gene. Trimming left V 5 bases short and J 4 bases short, with 17 bases between. This CDR3 is CASSPTGLRLYGYTF. The CDR3 region has the DNA TGTGCCAGCAGTCCGACAGGCCTACGTCTCTATGGCTACACCTTC.

This clone was seen only once. The J gene is TRBJ2-6, the V gene TRBV5-4; D is perhaps TRBD1 (6 bases). The CDR3 is 15 residues long. Germline V gene data show CDR1 as SGHNT and CDR2 as YYREEE (reference sequence). V lost 4 bases and J 2 bases, leaving 10 bases between the germline ends. The CDR3 sequence: CASSVDRPGANVLTF. The CDR3 coding sequence is TGTGCCAGCAGCGTGGACAGACCTGGGGCCAACGTCCTGACTTTC. The whole variable domain, remainder taken from reference TRBV5-4 and TRBJ2-6, is ETGVTQSPTHLIKTRGQQVTLRCSSQSGHNTVSWYQQALGQGPQFIFQYYREEENGRGNFPPRFSGLQFPNYSSELNVNALELDDSALYLCASSVDRPGANVLTFGAGSRLTVL.